Each of the 2 T cell receptor beta chains below was sequenced from the same sample in a study of blood T cell repertoires in COVID-19. Generated by immunoSEQ multiplex PCR, the TCRdb table keeps only in-frame clones and is missing some. The table records approximately 140,000 clones, about 84% of them present only once. The sequencing input was peripheral blood. Source of these receptors: an elderly woman in a cohort sampled during active or convalescent COVID-19.

The chain links TRBV12-5 to TRBJ2-3; D is undetermined. CDR1 LGHNT and CDR2 FRNRAP come from the germline V gene. Trimming left V 7 bases short and J 0 bases short, with 8 bases between. The CDR3 contains 13 residues. CDR3 in amino acids: CASDKTSTDTQYF. The CDR3 bases are TGTGCTAGTGACAAGACTAGCACAGATACGCAGTATTTT.

The chain has TRBV5-5 and TRBJ2-5, with a possible D match to TRBD2 (6 bases). Germline assignment: CDR1 SGHKS and CDR2 YYEKEE (reference sequence). The CDR3 contains 16 residues. V lost 1 base and J lost 1, with 14 bases in between. The CDR3 nucleotides read TGTGCCAGCAGCTTGAGGCTAGCGACCACCCAAGAGACCCAGTACTTC. It specifies CASSLRLATTQETQYF.